Each of the 14 T cell receptor beta chains below was sequenced from the same sample in a study of T cell repertoires in ileal Crohn's disease (dated by TCRdb to about 2019). The library was obtained by the immunoSEQ multiplex PCR assay. TCRdb limited this immuneACCESS table to in-frame rearrangements with V and J called. A share of clones is missing; checked studies link under half to unresolved V genes, and the rest is unexplained. The sample table contains thousands of clones; only one count was recorded for around 75% of them. In total, the top ten clones hold 6.5% of the sample. The time point label here, explained by the study, means: inflamed ileum from the surgical specimen. The sample consisted of ileal tissue. These receptors all come from an adult with Crohn's disease.

The genes are TRBV9 and TRBJ2-1; D is possibly TRBD2 (6 bases). This CDR3 comprises 15 residues. Germline values: CDR1 SGDLS, CDR2 YYNGEE. The ends were cut back, 4 bases at V and 3 bases at J, with 14 bases in the middle. The chain's CDR3 is CASSPKDGSYNEQFF. CDR3 DNA sequence: TGTGCCAGCAGCCCTAAGGACGGGAGCTACAATGAGCAGTTCTTC.

The V gene is TRBV14, the J gene TRBJ2-1, with TRBD2 as a possible D gene (6 bases). The CDR3 covers 14 residues. Germline V lookup: CDR1 SGHDN, CDR2 FVKESK. The V and J ends lost 3 bases and 0 bases respectively, with 6 bases between them. CDR3 loop: CASSHGSSYNEQFF. The CDR3 nucleotides read TGTGCCAGCAGCCACGGGAGCTCCTACAATGAGCAGTTCTTC.

This rearrangement joins TRBV4-2 to TRBJ2-2; tentatively, D is TRBD1 or TRBD2 (5 bases each). V lost 1 base and J lost 6, with 15 bases in between. The CDR3 extends over 16 amino acids. Germline CDR1 LGHNA, CDR2 YNFKEQ. This chain's CDR3 is CASSQGGARHAGELFF. Written as DNA, the CDR3 is TGTGCCAGCAGCCAAGGAGGGGCGCGTCACGCCGGGGAGCTGTTTTTT.

CDR3 nucleotide sequence: TGTGCCCTAAGTAAATCTCGGGACAACTCCTACGAGCAGTACTTC. Translation: CALSKSRDNSYEQYF. This chain links TRBV28 with TRBJ2-7; possibly TRBD1 for D (6 bases). The CDR3 length is 15 residues. The V gene's germline CDR1 is MDHEN and CDR2 SYDVKM. V gave up 11 bases and J gave up 0 bases, with 20 bases separating them.

The CDR3 sequence is CASSGWDSSYNEQFF. The CDR3 DNA reads TGTGCCAGCAGCGGGTGGGATAGCTCCTACAATGAGCAGTTCTTC. The chain recombines TRBV9 with TRBJ2-1; no firm D call. Per the germline V gene, CDR1 is SGDLS and CDR2 is YYNGEE. This CDR3 has 15 residues. Deletions cut 3 bases from V and 0 bases from J, with 10 bases between.

The chain couples TRBV27 to TRBJ2-3, with 10 nucleotides matching TRBD1. This CDR3 has 14 residues. CDR1 and CDR2 (germline): MNHEY, SMNVEV (reference sequence). Trimming cost V 8 bases and J 4 bases; bases outside gene matches: 6. For the CDR3, the DNA is TGTGCCAGCGCCGGGACAGGGGCCCCAGATACGCAGTATTTT. Its translation is CASAGTGAPDTQYF.

V usage is TRBV14 and J usage is TRBJ2-1; D is unclear. Trimming cost V 2 bases and J 7 bases, with 21 bases left between them. This CDR3 has 17 residues. Per the germline V gene, CDR1 is SGHDN and CDR2 is FVKESK. The CDR3 coding sequence is TGTGCCAGCAGCCAACCTTTCCTATCAGGCCCGGTGAATGAGCAGTTCTTC. Translating gives CASSQPFLSGPVNEQFF.

The J gene is TRBJ2-1, the V gene TRBV9; the D gene is possibly TRBD2 (5 bases). The V end lost 0 bases, the J end lost 4 bases, and 11 bases lay between the germline ends. Germline CDR1 is SGDLS and CDR2 is YYNGEE. The CDR3 is 15 residues long. As DNA, the CDR3 is TGTGCCAGCAGCGTAGGGAGGACGACTTACAATGAGCAGTTCTTC. The encoded protein is CASSVGRTTYNEQFF.

The CDR3 loop reads CASSLNGQETQYF. Written as DNA, the CDR3 is TGTGCCAGCAGCTTGAACGGCCAAGAGACCCAGTACTTC. The rearrangement links TRBV13 to TRBJ2-5; D is unresolved. The germline gives CDR1 PRHDT, CDR2 FYEKMQ (reference sequence). V shed 3 bases and J shed 1 base, with 6 bases lying between them. CDR3 size: 13 residues.

This chain links TRBV5-6 with TRBJ1-2; TRBD1 matches 8 bases. The CDR3 is 14 amino acids. J gave up 3 bases and V 4 bases, and 5 bases lay outside the gene matches. CDR1 and CDR2 (germline): SGHDT, YYEEEE. DNA for the CDR3: TGTGCCAGCAGCGGACAGGGTTCAGACTATGGCTACACCTTC. Protein product: CASSGQGSDYGYTF. The variable domain in full, completed from reference TRBV5-6 and TRBJ1-2, reads DAGVTQSPTHLIKTRGQQVTLRCSPKSGHDTVSWYQQALGQGPQFIFQYYEEEERQRGNFPDRFSGHQFPNYSSELNVNALLLGDSALYLCASSGQGSDYGYTFGSGTRLTVV.

The genes are TRBV7-6 and TRBJ2-3; D not resolved. Germline V gene sequence: CDR1 SGHVS, CDR2 FNYEAQ. Trimming took 4 bases from V and 6 from J, leaving 11 bases between them. This CDR3 region has 13 residues. In DNA, the CDR3 is TGTGCCAGCAGCTCGACCAACACGGATACGCAGTATTTT. This encodes CASSSTNTDTQYF.

This chain links TRBV11-2 with TRBJ1-2; D is possibly TRBD1 (5 bases). CDR1 is SGHAT and CDR2 is FQNNGV in the germline V gene. This CDR3 spans 14 amino acids. V lost 5 bases and J 2 bases, leaving 12 bases between the germline ends. CDR3 loop: CASSPNRDNYGYTF. The CDR3 DNA sequence: TGTGCCAGCAGCCCAAACCGGGACAACTATGGCTACACCTTC.

The rearrangement links TRBV11-2 to TRBJ2-3, with D maybe TRBD1 (5 bases). The germline V gene has CDR1 SGHAT and CDR2 FQNNGV. The CDR3 totals 16 residues. Trimming pared 0 bases from V and 3 bases from J, leaving 13 bases between. The CDR3 DNA reads as TGTGCCAGCAGCTTAGATGTGGCCAGGGCGACAGATACGCAGTATTTT. Protein sequence: CASSLDVARATDTQYF.

CDR3 sequence: CASSLSGTALYSNQPQHF. In DNA form, the CDR3 reads TGTGCCAGCAGTTTATCGGGGACAGCCCTCTATAGCAATCAGCCCCAGCATTTT. The rearrangement joins TRBV27 to TRBJ1-5; 7 bases agree with TRBD1. The trim removed 0 bases at V and 0 bases at J, leaving 8 bases unmatched. This CDR3 is built from 18 residues. The V gene's germline CDR1 is MNHEY and CDR2 SMNVEV (reference sequence).